This T cell receptor (beta chain) was observed in a study of patients and donors after allogeneic stem cell transplantation. TCRdb re-derived calls from the RT-PCR reads in MiXCR, one entry per CDR3 protein. The data contain roughly 140,000 distinct CDR3 sequences, about a third of them singletons. The CDR3 runs to 15 residues. With V trimmed by 5 bases and J by 1 base, 2 bases remained unmatched. Germline V gene lookup returns CDR1 LGHDT and CDR2 YNNKEL (reference sequence). This receptor was obtained from a human donor who was either an allogeneic HSCT recipient or a stem cell or donor lymphocyte infusion donor (not recorded which). It is not recorded whose cells these are; they may come from a transplant donor. Source material: blood, either unsorted or a sorted T cell fraction (not recorded which). The chain combines TRBV3-1 with TRBJ2-3, with 11 bases identical to TRBD2. This chain's CDR3 is CASSSTSGGTDTQYF. CDR3 nucleotide sequence: TGTGCCAGCAGCTCGACTAGCGGGGGCACAGATACGCAGTATTTT.